These T cell receptor beta chains were read from a single sample in a study of blood T cells in healthy people across ages. One entry per CDR3 protein, called by TCRdb with MiXCR from the 5' RACE reads. The table lists around 790,000 distinct CDR3 sequences, under 55% of them singletons. Material: blood. These receptors were collected from a man in his 60s in good health. The CDR3 runs from the conserved cysteine through the conserved F or W. A D gene is named only where the DNA matches it firmly. Expanded clones are given a class, and other clones once, few, many or no size at all.

TRBD1	-	TRBV12-3/TRBV12-4	TRBJ2-3	TGTGCCAGCAGTCCACAGACAGGGGATACGCAGTATTTT	CASSPQTGDTQYF
TRBD1	-	TRBV3-1	TRBJ2-7	TGTGCCAGCAGCCGTGAGGGGGCTCTTTACGAGCAGTACTTC	CASSREGALYEQYF
-	-	TRBV2	TRBJ2-5	TGTGCCAGCAGTGCCGACAGAGTTCTTCAAGAGACCCAGTACTTC	CASSADRVLQETQYF
-	-	TRBV29-1	TRBJ2-7	TGCAGCGTCGGACGTAGCGAATTCTACGAGCAGTACTTC	CSVGRSEFYEQYF
-	-	TRBV7-2	TRBJ2-3	TGTGCCAGCAGCTTATTATCAGGGGCAGATACGCAGTATTTT	CASSLLSGADTQYF
-	-	TRBV7-2	TRBJ1-6	TGTGCCAGCACCCAGGACGGATGGGGGAGGAATTCACCCCTCCACTTT	CASTQDGWGRNSPLHF
TRBD2	-	TRBV19	TRBJ2-5	TGTGCCAGTAGTGCCACCCCCGGGACTAGCGTAGAGACCCAGTACTTC	CASSATPGTSVETQYF
-	few	TRBV4-3	TRBJ2-7	TGCGCCAGCAGCCGTCCGGGTAAGGGTATCCACGAGCAGTACTTC	CASSRPGKGIHEQYF
-	few	TRBV10-3	TRBJ2-7	TGTGCCATCAGGCCCCAGGAAACCTACGAGCAGTACTTC	CAIRPQETYEQYF
TRBD1	few	TRBV7-2	TRBJ1-2	TGTGCCAGCAGCTTAGACCGGACAGGCGCAAACTATGGCTACACCTTC	CASSLDRTGANYGYTF
-	-	TRBV18	TRBJ2-7	TGTGCCAGCTCACCTCCCGCTAACCCCCTCTACGAGCAGTACTTC	CASSPPANPLYEQYF
-	-	TRBV28	TRBJ1-2	TGTGCCAGCAGTCCCACAGGGAAAGGTGGTGGTGGCTACACCTTC	CASSPTGKGGGGYTF
TRBD1	-	TRBV7-9	TRBJ2-6	TGTACCAGCAGCCCCGGGACAGGAGACTCTGGGGCCAACGTCCTGACTTTC	CTSSPGTGDSGANVLTF
-	few	TRBV5-1	TRBJ2-1	TGCGCCAGCAGATTCTCTACGGCAAGCTCCTACAATGAGCAGTTCTTC	CASRFSTASSYNEQFF
-	few	TRBV4-1	TRBJ2-1	TGCGCCAGCAGCCAAAATCGGAACAATGAGCAGTTCTTC	CASSQNRNNEQFF
TRBD2	-	TRBV2	TRBJ2-3	TGTGCCAGCAGTGTCATCCTAGCGGGAGATACGCAGTATTTT	CASSVILAGDTQYF
-	-	TRBV3-1	TRBJ2-1	TGTGCCAGCAGCCAAGGAGCGGGCCCCTACAATGAGCAGTTCTTC	CASSQGAGPYNEQFF
-	-	TRBV6-5	TRBJ1-2	TGTGCCAGCAGTTCTTTGCGAGTGGAAGATGGCTACACCTTC	CASSSLRVEDGYTF
-	-	TRBV7-2	TRBJ2-1	TGTGCCAGCAGCCCCACGACCTCTCCCCCGTTCTTC	CASSPTTSPPFF
-	-	TRBV7-6	TRBJ2-5	TGTGCCAGCAGCTTAGAACAGGGCGGAGGGGAGACCCAGTACTTC	CASSLEQGGGETQYF
TRBD1	few	TRBV6-1	TRBJ2-5	TGTGCCAGCAGTAACGCAGGGGGCCTGGCGAAAGAGCAGTACTTC	CASSNAGGLAKEQYF
TRBD1	-	TRBV3-1	TRBJ1-6	TGTGCCAGCAGCCAAGGGACAGGGGCCGGGCCCCTCCACTTT	CASSQGTGAGPLHF
TRBD1	-	TRBV28	TRBJ2-7	TGTGCCAGCAGTCCTTGGGGACAGGGGGCCTACGAGCAGTACTTC	CASSPWGQGAYEQYF
-	-	TRBV14	TRBJ2-5	TGTACCAGCAGCCCATTACAGGGAAGTGAGACCCAGTACTTC	CTSSPLQGSETQYF
TRBD2	-	TRBV7-2	TRBJ2-2	TGTGCCAGCAGCTTAGTCCCCCAGCGGGGGGCGTTAGGGGAGCTGTTTTTT	CASSLVPQRGALGELFF
TRBD2	many	TRBV5-1	TRBJ2-7	TGCGCCAGCAGCGGCGGGACTAGCGGGACATACGAGCAGTACTTC	CASSGGTSGTYEQYF
TRBD1	-	TRBV9	TRBJ1-1	TGTGCCAGCAGCGTAAGACAGGGGACAGTCATGAACACTGAAGCTTTCTTT	CASSVRQGTVMNTEAFF
-	-	TRBV6-1	TRBJ1-2	TGTGCCAGCAGGGGGCAAGGCCTGGGAAATTATGGCTACACCTTC	CASRGQGLGNYGYTF
-	many	TRBV5-6	TRBJ2-5	TGTGCCAGCAGCCCCCTAGGGGGGGATGAGGAGACCCAGTACTTC	CASSPLGGDEETQYF
-	few	TRBV5-1	TRBJ2-2	TGCGCCAGCAGCTTGGATATTCCCGGGGAGCTGTTTTTT	CASSLDIPGELFF
-	-	TRBV11-3	TRBJ2-1	TGTGCCAGCAGCTTAGTGTCGTTAGGGAATGAGCAGTTCTTC	CASSLVSLGNEQFF
-	-	TRBV20-1	TRBJ1-2	TGCAGTGCTAGATTCGCGTCCAAAATGGGGTTTAACTATGGCTACACCTTC	CSARFASKMGFNYGYTF
-	-	TRBV20-1	TRBJ1-1	TGCAGTGCTAGGCCCGATGCCACTGAAGCTTTCTTT	CSARPDATEAFF
TRBD1	-	TRBV4-3	TRBJ2-2	TGCGCCGGCAGCCGGACAGGGACGAACACCGGGGAGCTGTTTTTT	CAGSRTGTNTGELFF
TRBD1	-	TRBV9	TRBJ2-3	TGTGCCAGCAGCGTACAGGGGGCGTTGGATACGCAGTATTTT	CASSVQGALDTQYF
TRBD2	-	TRBV7-2	TRBJ2-5	TGTGCCAGCAGCGCACTAGCGGGGGTAGAGACCCAGTACTTC	CASSALAGVETQYF
TRBD2	-	TRBV20-1	TRBJ2-5	TGCAGTGCTAGTCGGGGGACTAGCGAAAAAGAGACCCAGTACTTC	CSASRGTSEKETQYF
TRBD1	-	TRBV7-2	TRBJ2-3	TGTGCCAGCACCCTGACAGGGGTCGGAGATACGCAGTATTTT	CASTLTGVGDTQYF
-	many	TRBV5-1	TRBJ2-7	TGCGCCAGCAGCAAACTTACAGGGAGAGCCAACGAGCAGTACTTC	CASSKLTGRANEQYF
-	few	TRBV2	TRBJ2-3	TGTGCCAGCAAAAACAGGGCTAGCACAGATACGCAGTATTTT	CASKNRASTDTQYF
-	-	TRBV10-3	TRBJ2-1	TGTGCCATCAGTGAGCGTAGCAATGAGCAGTTCTTC	CAISERSNEQFF
-	few	TRBV4-1	TRBJ1-1	TGCGCCAGCAGCCAAGATCCGGGGTCAGAAACTGAAGCTTTCTTT	CASSQDPGSETEAFF
-	few	TRBV7-2	TRBJ1-2	TGTGCCAGCGCTATGGGCAGAAAGGACTATGGCTACACCTTC	CASAMGRKDYGYTF
-	few	TRBV7-8	TRBJ1-1	TGTGCCAGCAGCTTAGTTGCGGGGACTGAAGCTTTCTTT	CASSLVAGTEAFF
TRBD1	-	TRBV12-3/TRBV12-4	TRBJ2-7	TGTGCCAGCAGAGCCGGGACAGTCTACGAGCAGTACTTC	CASRAGTVYEQYF
-	-	TRBV6-5	TRBJ2-6	TGTGCCAGCAGACGGGGGACAACAAGGGCCAACGTCCTGACTTTC	CASRRGTTRANVLTF
-	-	TRBV6-2/TRBV6-3	TRBJ1-5	TGTGCCAGCAGTTACAGGTCTAGCAATCAGCCCCAGCATTTT	CASSYRSSNQPQHF
-	few	TRBV7-2	TRBJ2-1	TGTGCCAGCAGGCCAGGAGGGACGCCGGCATATGAGCAGTTCTTC	CASRPGGTPAYEQFF
-	-	TRBV20-1	TRBJ1-5	TGCAGTGCTAGAGGGGGTGAATGGAACAATCAGCCCCAGCATTTT	CSARGGEWNNQPQHF
TRBD1	few	TRBV5-1	TRBJ2-1	TGCGCCAGCAGCTTGGGGACAGGGAGACGGAATGAGCAGTTCTTC	CASSLGTGRRNEQFF
TRBD2	-	TRBV7-2	TRBJ2-7	TGTGCCAGCAACGAGGGCCTAGCGGGCTACACGGACGAGCAGTACTTC	CASNEGLAGYTDEQYF
TRBD1	-	TRBV5-4	TRBJ2-3	TGTGCCAGCAGCCGGGGGACAGGGAGGACCACAGATACGCAGTATTTT	CASSRGTGRTTDTQYF
-	once	TRBV12-3/TRBV12-4	TRBJ2-6	TGTGCCACCCAGTCAACTGGGGCCAACGTCCTGACTTTC	CATQSTGANVLTF
-	-	TRBV6-1	TRBJ2-1	TGTGCCAGTAGATTGTTCCCCAATGAGCAGTTCTTC	CASRLFPNEQFF
TRBD1	-	TRBV13	TRBJ1-4	TGTGCCGGCAGCAGACGTTCAGGGGGCGTCGATGAAAAACTGTTTTTT	CAGSRRSGGVDEKLFF
TRBD2	-	TRBV6-5	TRBJ2-3	TGTGCCAGCAGCCGAACCAAGCGGGGGGGCACAGATACGCAGTATTTT	CASSRTKRGGTDTQYF